These 5 T cell receptor beta chains share one sample of origin, sequenced in a study of cytomegalovirus exposure and HLA in healthy donors. In the PCR, 60 Vbeta and 13 Jbeta primers were used. Produced via immunoSEQ multiplex PCR; TCRdb's table is partial and in-frame only. The table has tens of thousands of clones, roughly 90% seen once; the top ten hold 2.7%. Sequencing used PBMCs. These receptors were collected from a young woman in good health and CMV-seronegative.

The table lists this clone with a few counts. The chain joins TRBV7-3 to TRBJ2-7; TRBD2 might be the D (6 bases). The CDR3 has 16 amino acids. Germline lookup yields CDR1 SGHTA and CDR2 FQGTGA. V was pared by 7 bases and J by 3 bases, with 22 bases between. CDR3 protein: CASIVAPKTSRYEQYF. The CDR3 DNA reads as TGTGCCAGCATCGTTGCTCCCAAGACTAGTCGCTACGAGCAGTACTTC.

This clone showed up just once. The chain joins TRBV10-3 to TRBJ1-2, with 9 bases fitting TRBD1. CDR1 ENHRY and CDR2 SYGVKD come from the germline V gene. Germline trimming cut 6 bases from V and 2 bases from J; bases unmatched to any gene: 4. The length of the CDR3 is 14 residues. The CDR3 bases are TGTGCCATCAGCCCCGGGACAGGGAACTATGGCTACACCTTC. Encoded protein: CAISPGTGNYGYTF.

This chain links TRBV28 with TRBJ1-2; TRBD1 aligns across 9 bases. In germline, CDR1 is MDHEN, CDR2 SYDVKM. The CDR3 consists of 16 residues. The junction had 13 bases not matched to a gene; V was cut back by 7 bases and J by 4 bases. CDR3 in amino acids: CASTVPGGQGVYGYTF. The CDR3 nucleotides read TGTGCCAGCACCGTTCCAGGGGGACAGGGAGTCTATGGCTACACCTTC.

The V gene is TRBV5-1, the J gene TRBJ2-7, with TRBD2 matching 9 bases. This CDR3 is built from 15 residues. The germline gives CDR1 SGHRS, CDR2 YFSETQ. The trim removed 4 bases at V and 4 bases at J, leaving 9 bases unmatched. The CDR3 DNA reads TGCGCCAGCAGCCCCTCTAGCGGGAAGGCTTACGAGCAGTACTTC. This translates into CASSPSSGKAYEQYF.

The V and J genes are TRBV15 and TRBJ1-4, with 7 bases aligning to TRBD1. The CDR3 loop spans 15 amino acids. Trimming at V came to 1 base and at J to 5 bases, leaving 4 bases not matched to a gene. Germline lookup yields CDR1 LNHNV and CDR2 YYDKDF (reference sequence). CDR3 DNA sequence: TGTGCCACCAGCAGAGGACAGGGTTTCAATGAAAAACTGTTTTTT. It yields the protein CATSRGQGFNEKLFF.